This entry is about one TCR beta chain. The antigen is undetermined. The sample originates from a study of response to subunit inactivated influenza vaccine. Findings and limits, study-wide: After each seasonal influenza vaccination, few new T cells are recruited, the authors suggested.

From the RT-PCR reads, TCRdb called clonotypes with MiXCR, one entry per CDR3 protein. The sample gives some 190,000 distinct CDR3 sequences, approximately 15% of which show up once; roughly 24% is in the top ten. The clonotype was recovered from a man aged 45-60 years who received an inactivated influenza vaccine. This specimen consisted of CD8+ T cells sorted from PBMCs, obtained approximately 5 days after vaccination.

CDR3 DNA sequence: TGCGCCAGCAGCCAAGTAGCAGGGGGAGAGTACCAAGAGACCCAGTACTTC. Its translation is CASSQVAGGEYQETQYF. The V call is TRBV4-1, the J call TRBJ2-5; 7 bases are a match to TRBD1. Germline CDR1 MGHRA, CDR2 YSYEKL. The length of the CDR3 is 17 residues. J lost 0 bases, V lost 1 base, and 8 bases had no gene match.